The source of this TCR beta chain is a study of blood T cell repertoires in COVID-19. Overall study: PBMCs, B-cell-depleted T cells, or T cells provided the cDNA or gDNA that made up the material.

The CDR3 sequence is 15 residues long. V trimming: 3 bases; J trimming: 5 bases; junction bases outside the gene matches: 9. Looked up from germline, CDR1 is SGHDN and CDR2 is FVKESK. Using immunoSEQ multiplex PCR, the repertoire was profiled, and TCRdb retains in-frame clones only, with some absent. The table includes 200,000 to 250,000 clones, over 60% detected once. This TCR was recovered from a woman between 70 and 85 years old with acute or convalescent COVID-19. The V call is TRBV14, the J call TRBJ1-1, with TRBD1 matching over 7 bases. Sequenced input: peripheral blood. This CDR3 reads CASSHTDRDQTEAFF. In DNA form, the CDR3 reads TGTGCCAGCAGCCACACCGACAGGGATCAAACTGAAGCTTTCTTT.